These 5 T cell receptor beta chains were all obtained from the same sample, sequenced in a study of blood T cell repertoires in COVID-19. Assay used: immunoSEQ multiplex PCR; TCRdb lists only in-frame clones, some missing. Counted here are roughly 400,000 clones, roughly 91% occurring once; the ten biggest clones make up around 1.7%. Sequences were obtained from PBMCs or T cells enriched from blood (not recorded which). Every receptor here comes from a woman aged 30 to 39 who had recovered from COVID-19.

The chain joins TRBV2 to TRBJ1-2, with D tentatively TRBD1 (6 bases). Germline-derived CDR1 and CDR2 are SNHLY and FYNNEI. The CDR3 runs 13 residues. V was clipped by 6 bases and J by 3 bases, with 11 bases between them. This CDR3 reads CASRDRKDYGYTF. For the CDR3, the DNA is TGTGCCAGCAGGGACAGAAAGGACTATGGCTACACCTTC.

The rearrangement joins TRBV7-2 to TRBJ1-3, with D tentatively TRBD1 (6 bases). The CDR3 runs to 14 residues. Per the germline V gene, CDR1 is SGHTA and CDR2 is FQGNSA. The V and J ends lost 4 bases and 2 bases respectively, with 9 bases between them. CDR3 loop: CASSSQGTGNTIYF. The CDR3 DNA is TGTGCCAGCAGCTCACAGGGTACTGGAAACACCATATATTTT.

The J gene is TRBJ2-2, the V gene TRBV11-3, with TRBD2 as a possible D gene (5 bases). The CDR3 totals 16 residues. Trimming removed 5 bases at V and 7 bases at J, with 20 bases between. Germline values: CDR1 SGHNT, CDR2 YENEEA. CDR3: CASSPREGRGVGELFF. As DNA, the CDR3 is TGTGCCAGCAGCCCCCGGGAAGGCCGTGGAGTCGGGGAGCTGTTTTTT. The full variable domain, completed using reference TRBV11-3 and TRBJ2-2, is EAGVVQSPRYKIIEKKQPVAFWCNPISGHNTLYWYLQNLGQGPELLIRYENEEAVDDSQLPKDRFSAERLKGVDSTLKIQPAELGDSAVYLCASSPREGRGVGELFFGEGSRLTVL.

The rearrangement uses TRBV30 and TRBJ1-6, with D maybe TRBD1 (5 bases). V was clipped by 4 bases and J by 4 bases, with 17 bases between them. Looked up from germline, CDR1 is GTSNPN and CDR2 is SVGIG (reference sequence). This CDR3 is built from 16 residues. The CDR3 protein is CAWKVQAAGYNSPLHF. The CDR3 nucleotides are TGTGCCTGGAAGGTACAGGCCGCCGGGTATAATTCACCCCTCCACTTT.

CDR3 coding DNA: TGTGCCAGCAGCTTAGCGCACAGGTATGGCTACACCTTC. Residues: CASSLAHRYGYTF. The chain recombines TRBV7-2 with TRBJ1-2, with D perhaps matching TRBD1 (5 bases). Trimming took 0 bases from V and 5 from J, leaving 7 bases between them. CDR1 and CDR2 from the germline V gene are SGHTA and FQGNSA. This CDR3 spans 13 amino acids.